Shown below are 5 T cell receptor beta chains from a single sample sequenced in a study of cytomegalovirus exposure and HLA in healthy donors. In the PCR, 60 Vbeta and 13 Jbeta primers were used. Clones were sequenced by immunoSEQ multiplex PCR, and TCRdb holds only the in-frame ones, with some missing. Of 120,000 to 150,000 clones in the sample, roughly 80% were seen once. Sequencing input: PBMCs. The receptor set was obtained from a woman aged 40 to 49 in good health and CMV-seropositive.

The chain combines TRBV2 with TRBJ2-2; maybe TRBD2 (6 bases). The CDR3 runs 17 residues. Trimming cost V 1 base and J 4 bases, with 16 bases left between them. Germline CDR1 and CDR2: SNHLY and FYNNEI. CDR3 nucleotide sequence: TGTGCCAGCAGTGAAGGTCGGGCGGGGTGGGCCACCGGGGAGCTGTTTTTT. Amino acids: CASSEGRAGWATGELFF.

This chain connects TRBV6-5 to TRBJ1-2, with D unresolved. Germline V gives CDR1 MNHEY, CDR2 SVGAGI. This CDR3 comprises 14 residues. V was shortened by 0 bases and J by 4 bases, with 9 bases between the two germline ends. Here the CDR3 DNA reads TGTGCCAGCAGTTACTCGCGCACCACCTATGGCTACACCTTC. Amino acids: CASSYSRTTYGYTF.

V usage is TRBV5-1 and J usage is TRBJ2-6; 7 positions match TRBD1. CDR1 and CDR2 (germline): SGHRS, YFSETQ. With 7 bases clipped from V and 2 bases from J, the junction kept 6 bases outside the gene matches. The CDR3 covers 15 residues. The CDR3 nucleotides are TGCGCCAGCGGGCCAGGGGGAACTGGGGCCAACGTCCTGACTTTC. Its protein is CASGPGGTGANVLTF. The full variable domain, rest sourced from reference TRBV5-1 and TRBJ2-6, is KAGVTQTPRYLIKTRGQQVTLSCSPISGHRSVSWYQQTPGQGLQFLFEYFSETQRNKGNFPGRFSGRQFSNSRSEMNVSTLELGDSALYLCASGPGGTGANVLTFGAGSRLTVL.

This chain links TRBV11-2 with TRBJ1-6; tentatively, D is TRBD1 (5 bases). Germline loops: CDR1 SGHAT, CDR2 FQNNGV. The CDR3 is 17 residues long. Trimming shortened V by 5 bases and J by 0 bases, and 14 bases separated the two germline ends. Here the CDR3 reads CASSRSGGSSYNSPLHF. CDR3 in DNA: TGTGCCAGCAGCCGGAGTGGGGGGAGCTCCTATAATTCACCCCTCCACTTT.

CDR3 region: CASSLGDRETYEQYF. CDR3 DNA sequence: TGTGCCAGCAGCTTAGGGGACAGGGAGACCTACGAGCAGTACTTC. The rearrangement uses TRBV13 and TRBJ2-7; 8 nucleotides match TRBD1. Germline CDR1 reads PRHDT; CDR2 reads FYEKMQ (reference sequence). V dropped 0 bases and J dropped 2; count of bases not matched to a gene: 3. This CDR3 region has 15 residues.